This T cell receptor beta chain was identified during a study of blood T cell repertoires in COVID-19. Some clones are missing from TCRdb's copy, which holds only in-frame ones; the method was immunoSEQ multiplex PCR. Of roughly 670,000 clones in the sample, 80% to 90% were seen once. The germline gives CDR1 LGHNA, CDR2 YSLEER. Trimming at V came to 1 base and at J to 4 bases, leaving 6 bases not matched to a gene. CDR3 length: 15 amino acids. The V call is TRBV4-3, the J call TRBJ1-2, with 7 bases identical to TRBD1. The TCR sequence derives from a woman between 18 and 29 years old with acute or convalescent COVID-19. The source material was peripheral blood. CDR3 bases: TGCGCCAGCAGCCAAGCCCAGGGACAGTTCTATGGCTACACCTTC. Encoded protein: CASSQAQGQFYGYTF.